This T cell receptor beta chain was observed in a study of T cell responses to AZD1222 COVID-19 vaccine. Study findings and constraints: At baseline, seropositivity was found in only a handful of AZD1222 recipients. White British donors predominated, females outnumbered males, and clonal diversity was possibly underestimated.

Sequenced by immunoSEQ multiplex PCR; TCRdb stores in-frame clones only, minus some. The sample records some 120,000 clones, around 94% being singletons. Germline CDR1 reads KGHSH; CDR2 reads LQKENI. Unmatched junction bases numbered 10, after V lost 4 bases and J lost 2 bases. CDR3 length: 16 amino acids. Points on this clone: Its specificity is not known.

Analyses pooled second doses at about 4 or about 12 weeks. The clonotype originates from an adult who received the AZD1222 COVID-19 vaccine. The sample here was peripheral blood, taken 28 days after the second AZD1222 dose. The rearrangement uses TRBV18 and TRBJ1-1, with TRBD1 matching 7 bases. The CDR3 sequence is CASSHDRVGVNTEAFF. The CDR3 region has the DNA TGTGCCAGCTCACACGACAGGGTTGGGGTAAACACTGAAGCTTTCTTT.